Below, 15 T cell receptor beta chains from the same sample are listed, as sequenced in a study of T cells after yellow fever vaccination. MiXCR, run by TCRdb on the 5' RACE reads, gives a single entry per CDR3 protein. The table shows 100,000 to 150,000 distinct CDR3 sequences, with over 8% occurring only once. The specimen was CD8+ T cells sorted from PBMCs, collected on the day of the yellow fever booster vaccination. These receptors all stem from a man younger than 30 who received the YFV17D yellow fever vaccine.

In this sample, this clonotype turned up many times. The gene calls are TRBV5-1 and TRBJ2-7; 7 positions agree with TRBD2. Germline V gene lookup returns CDR1 SGHRS and CDR2 YFSETQ. The CDR3 is 15 residues long. J was trimmed by 4 bases and V by 0 bases; bases with no gene match: 7. CDR3: CASSLDLSSGYEQYF. DNA of the CDR3: TGCGCCAGCAGCTTGGATCTATCTAGCGGTTACGAGCAGTACTTC.

The chain has TRBV6-2 or TRBV6-3 and TRBJ1-5; D unresolved. Germline V gene data show CDR1 as MNHEY and CDR2 as SVGEGT. The CDR3 is 13 amino acids. Trimming shortened V by 2 bases and J by 2 bases, and 4 bases separated the two germline ends. CDR3 amino acids: CASSYPGNQPQHF. Here the CDR3 DNA reads TGTGCCAGCAGTTACCCAGGCAATCAGCCCCAGCATTTT.

This clonotype was found many times. This sequence joins TRBV7-6 and TRBJ2-1; no clear D. V was clipped by 3 bases and J by 8 bases, with 5 bases between them. The germline CDR1 and CDR2 sequences are SGHVS and FNYEAQ. The CDR3 spans 11 residues. Here the CDR3 DNA reads TGTGCCAGCAGCTTTGGCTATGAGCAGTTCTTC. Amino acid sequence: CASSFGYEQFF.

The chain links TRBV9 to TRBJ1-6; 7 bases match TRBD1. J lost 8 bases, V lost 4 bases, and 9 bases had no gene match. Per the germline V gene, CDR1 is SGDLS and CDR2 is YYNGEE. The CDR3 runs to 15 residues. The CDR3 region has the DNA TGTGCCAGCAGCCGCACAGGGGTTGAGGATTCACCCCTCCACTTT. Translated, it gives CASSRTGVEDSPLHF.

This clonotype was recorded a few times. The chain joins TRBV3-1 to TRBJ1-1; 12 positions match TRBD1. With 5 bases clipped from V and 3 bases from J, the junction kept 13 bases outside the gene matches. The CDR3 is 18 amino acids. CDR1 and CDR2 (germline): LGHDT, YNNKEL (reference sequence). The CDR3 reads CASSKPGQGAVWYTEAFF. The CDR3, as DNA: TGTGCCAGCAGCAAACCGGGACAGGGGGCGGTTTGGTACACTGAAGCTTTCTTT. Looking up the rest from reference TRBV3-1 and TRBJ1-1 gives the full variable domain: DTAVSQTPKYLVTQMGNDKSIKCEQNLGHDTMYWYKQDSKKFLKIMFSYNNKELIINETVPNRFSPKSPDKAHLNLHINSLELGDSAVYFCASSKPGQGAVWYTEAFFGQGTRLTVV.

The chain recombines TRBV7-8 with TRBJ1-3; D not certain. The CDR3 runs 15 residues. The germline gives CDR1 SGHVS, CDR2 FQNEAQ. V lost 4 bases to trimming and J lost 0 bases, with 10 bases between them. The CDR3 region is CASSSTAGSGNTIYF. CDR3 DNA sequence: TGTGCCAGCAGCTCCACGGCAGGCTCTGGAAACACCATATATTTT.

This clonotype was seen a single time. The chain joins TRBV11-3 to TRBJ2-3, with no clear D. Germline V gene sequence: CDR1 SGHNT, CDR2 YENEEA. There are 15 residues in the CDR3. Trimming removed 1 base from V and 0 bases from J, with 8 bases in between. The CDR3 DNA follows: TGTGCCAGCAGCTTAGTCTCCAGGAGCACAGATACGCAGTATTTT. It yields the protein CASSLVSRSTDTQYF.

Only a few counts were recorded for this clonotype. CDR3 DNA: TGCAGTGCTAGAGACTCAGGGGCAACTAATGAAAAACTGTTTTTT. Its protein is CSARDSGATNEKLFF. The V and J genes are TRBV20-1 and TRBJ1-4; a weak D match, TRBD1 (6 bases). The germline CDR1 and CDR2 sequences are DFQATT and SNEGSKA (reference sequence). The V end was cut by 0 bases, the J end by 0 bases, with 8 bases between. The CDR3 has 15 amino acids.

V usage is TRBV19 and J usage is TRBJ2-5; D is unclear. Germline lookup yields CDR1 LNHDA and CDR2 SQIVND (reference sequence). This CDR3 region has 13 residues. V lost 3 bases and J lost 3, with 8 bases in between. CDR3 sequence (DNA): TGTGCCAGTAGTATCTTTGGGGAAGAGACCCAGTACTTC. This gives the protein CASSIFGEETQYF.

CDR3 sequence reads: CASSLEGAPYEQYF. CDR3 DNA: TGTGCCAGCAGCTTAGAGGGGGCCCCCTACGAGCAGTACTTC. The chain carries TRBV7-2 and TRBJ2-7; TRBD1 agrees at 7 bases. Germline values: CDR1 SGHTA, CDR2 FQGNSA. V lost 1 base to trimming and J lost 2 bases; unmatched junction nucleotides: 2. The CDR3 has 14 residues.

A few counts support this clonotype. The V call is TRBV6-1, the J call TRBJ2-7; 7 nucleotides align to TRBD1. V lost 8 bases, J lost 0 bases, and 4 bases stayed unmatched. Germline CDR1 and CDR2: MNHNS and SASEGT. The CDR3 has 13 residues. The CDR3 nucleotides are TGTGCCAGCGGTCGGACAGGCTCCTACGAGCAGTACTTC. Translation: CASGRTGSYEQYF.

This clonotype has a handful of counts. The CDR3 protein is CSVDAGGRRDTQYF. Written as DNA, the CDR3 is TGCAGCGTTGATGCGGGGGGGCGTAGAGATACGCAGTATTTT. The V call is TRBV29-1, the J call TRBJ2-3; 9 bases are shared with TRBD2. Germline V gives CDR1 SQVTM, CDR2 ANQGSEA. The CDR3 extends over 14 amino acids. Trimming removed 3 bases from V and 5 bases from J; junction bases left unmatched: 6.

The sample holds many counts of this clonotype. The chain is built from TRBV7-6 and TRBJ2-2; D call uncertain. V was trimmed by 5 bases and J by 1 base, leaving 11 bases between them. CDR1 SGHVS and CDR2 FNYEAQ come from the germline V gene. The CDR3 length is 15 residues. This CDR3 reads CASSSTKRNTGELFF. The DNA for the CDR3 is TGTGCCAGCAGCAGTACTAAAAGGAACACCGGGGAGCTGTTTTTT.

There are a few counts of this clonotype. V is TRBV7-3 and J is TRBJ2-7, with D hard to call. Germline loops: CDR1 SGHTA, CDR2 FQGTGA. V lost 5 bases and J lost 3, with 11 bases in between. There are 13 residues in the CDR3. For the CDR3, the DNA is TGTGCCAGCAGCCAATGGCCGGGCTACGAGCAGTACGTC. Its translation: CASSQWPGYEQYV.

The chain uses TRBV29-1 and TRBJ1-1; D gene unclear. V was pared by 7 bases and J by 6 bases, with 21 bases between. The CDR3 runs 14 residues. Germline values: CDR1 SQVTM, CDR2 ANQGSEA. CDR3 residues: CSASSALGSAEAFF. In DNA form, the CDR3 reads TGCAGCGCCTCTTCTGCCCTGGGGAGCGCTGAAGCTTTCTTT.